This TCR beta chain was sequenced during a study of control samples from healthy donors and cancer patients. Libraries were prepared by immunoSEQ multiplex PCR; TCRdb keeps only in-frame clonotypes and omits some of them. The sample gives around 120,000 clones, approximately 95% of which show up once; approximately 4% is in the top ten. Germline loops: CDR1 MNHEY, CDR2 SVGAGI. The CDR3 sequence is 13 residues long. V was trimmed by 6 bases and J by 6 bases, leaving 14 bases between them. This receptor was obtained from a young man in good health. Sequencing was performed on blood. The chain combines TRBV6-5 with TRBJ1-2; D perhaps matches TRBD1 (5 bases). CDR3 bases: TGTGCCAGCAGACTAGGGGCCGGGAATGGCTACACCTTC. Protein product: CASRLGAGNGYTF.